This TCR beta chain was sequenced for a study of cytomegalovirus exposure and HLA in healthy donors. General study points: It was 164 TCR beta chains that were listed as cytomegalovirus-associated.

The PCR was carried out with 60 Vbeta primers and 13 Jbeta primers. Profiled with immunoSEQ multiplex PCR; TCRdb holds only in-frame clones, not every one. Of 100,000 to 150,000 clones listed, 65% to 80% are singletons. This clone was counted a single time. What it recognizes is unknown. The V end lost 0 bases, the J end lost 0 bases, and 7 bases lay between the germline ends. Germline CDR1 and CDR2: SGHDT and YYEEEE. This CDR3 spans 14 amino acids. The receptor was isolated from a woman aged 40 to 50 in good health and CMV-seronegative. Sequencing was carried out using PBMCs. The chain carries TRBV5-6 and TRBJ2-7; TRBD2 might be the D (5 bases). The CDR3 DNA reads as TGTGCCAGCAGCTTGGTTGGGAGCTCCTACGAGCAGTACTTC. This translates into CASSLVGSSYEQYF.